What follows are 19 T cell receptor beta chains derived from one specimen sequenced in a study of cytomegalovirus exposure and HLA in healthy donors. The protocol was immunoSEQ multiplex PCR, while the TCRdb copy is restricted to in-frame clones and leaves out a portion. The sample includes approximately 180,000 clones, 87% seen only once; the top ten take more than 1.2%. Source material: PBMCs. These receptors were taken from a woman in her 30s in good health and CMV-seronegative.

In DNA form, the CDR3 reads TGTGCCAGCAGTTATATAGCGGGGGGAAGAGTAGATACGCAGTATTTT. This gives the protein CASSYIAGGRVDTQYF. The chain employs TRBV27 and TRBJ2-3, with 10 positions matching TRBD2. The CDR3 length is 16 residues. Germline-derived CDR1 and CDR2 are MNHEY and SMNVEV (reference sequence). Germline trimming cut 4 bases from V and 5 bases from J; bases unmatched to any gene: 9.

V usage is TRBV5-1 and J usage is TRBJ2-4, with a tentative D call TRBD2 (6 bases). CDR1 and CDR2 (germline): SGHRS, YFSETQ. This CDR3 region has 13 residues. The V and J ends lost 4 bases and 5 bases respectively, with 10 bases between them. The CDR3 DNA is TGCGCCAGCAGCCAGGGACTTGAAAACATTCAGTACTTC. Translating it yields CASSQGLENIQYF.

The gene calls are TRBV7-9 and TRBJ1-1; D uncertain. The CDR3 consists of 13 residues. Between the trimmed V and J ends, which lost 5 bases and 8 bases, there was a span of 15 bases. Looked up from germline, CDR1 is SEHNR and CDR2 is FQNEAQ (reference sequence). CDR3 sequence: CASSPGLAEEAFF. The CDR3 DNA follows: TGTGCCAGCAGCCCCGGGTTGGCAGAAGAAGCTTTCTTT.

The genes are TRBV11-2 and TRBJ2-7, with D uncertain. The V end lost 5 bases, the J end lost 2 bases, and 13 bases lay between the germline ends. The germline V gene encodes CDR1 SGHAT and CDR2 FQNNGV. The CDR3 totals 14 residues. The CDR3 sequence is CASSLWVAPYEQYF. CDR3 DNA sequence: TGTGCCAGCAGCCTCTGGGTAGCCCCCTACGAGCAGTACTTC. The whole variable domain, filled in from reference TRBV11-2 and TRBJ2-7, reads EAGVAQSPRYKIIEKRQSVAFWCNPISGHATLYWYQQILGQGPKLLIQFQNNGVVDDSQLPKDRFSAERLKGVDSTLKIQPAKLEDSAVYLCASSLWVAPYEQYFGPGTRLTVT.

In this sample, this clone turned up a few times. J is TRBJ1-2 and V is TRBV5-1; TRBD1 aligns across 10 bases. The CDR3 consists of 13 residues. J lost 8 bases, V lost 4 bases, and 5 bases had no gene match. CDR1 is SGHRS, CDR2 YFSETQ, per germline. The CDR3 protein is CASSIGTGEGYTF. DNA for the CDR3: TGCGCCAGCAGCATCGGGACAGGGGAAGGCTACACCTTC.

V gene TRBV19 combines with J gene TRBJ2-5; D possibly corresponds to TRBD1 (5 bases). Between the trimmed V and J ends, which lost 6 bases and 4 bases, there was a span of 12 bases. This CDR3 region has 13 residues. The V gene's germline CDR1 is LNHDA and CDR2 SQIVND (reference sequence). The CDR3 is CASRARAPETQYF. In DNA form, the CDR3 reads TGTGCCAGTAGGGCCAGGGCCCCAGAGACCCAGTACTTC. Variable domain in full (rest from reference TRBV19 and TRBJ2-5): DGGITQSPKYLFRKEGQNVTLSCEQNLNHDAMYWYRQDPGQGLRLIYYSQIVNDFQKGDIAEGYSVSREKKESFPLTVTSAQKNPTAFYLCASRARAPETQYFGPGTRLLVL.

This clone appeared once. The chain links TRBV4-1 to TRBJ2-7; 12 bases fit TRBD2. The trim removed 4 bases at V and 3 bases at J, leaving 4 bases unmatched. Germline V gives CDR1 MGHRA, CDR2 YSYEKL. The length of the CDR3 is 15 residues. CDR3 nucleotide sequence: TGCGCCAGCAGCCCCTGGACTAGCGGGGACTACGAGCAGTACTTC. As protein: CASSPWTSGDYEQYF.

The chain joins TRBV27 to TRBJ2-3; a possible D gene is TRBD1 (5 bases). The CDR3 totals 14 residues. Per the germline V gene, CDR1 is MNHEY and CDR2 is SMNVEV (reference sequence). V shed 5 bases and J shed 1 base, with 10 bases lying between them. CDR3 sequence reads: CASSTPTGTDTQYF. The CDR3 DNA reads as TGTGCCAGCAGTACCCCGACAGGCACAGATACGCAGTATTTT.

The chain couples TRBV5-1 to TRBJ2-2; 7 bases line up with TRBD1. The CDR3 runs to 15 residues. Germline CDR1 reads SGHRS; CDR2 reads YFSETQ. Trimming at V came to 0 bases and at J to 6 bases, leaving 5 bases not matched to a gene. The CDR3 DNA follows: TGCGCCAGCAGCTTGGCGACAGGGTGGCCCGGGGAGCTGTTTTTT. Its protein product is CASSLATGWPGELFF.

This sequence joins TRBV5-1 and TRBJ2-2; 7 nucleotides line up with TRBD1. CDR1 SGHRS and CDR2 YFSETQ come from the germline V gene. The CDR3 has 15 residues. V lost 1 base and J lost 2; bases outside the gene matches: 2. CDR3: CASSLNRGNTGELFF. CDR3 in DNA: TGCGCCAGCAGCTTGAACAGGGGAAACACCGGGGAGCTGTTTTTT.

J is TRBJ2-2 and V is TRBV19, with D unresolved. This CDR3 has 14 amino acids. The germline CDR1 and CDR2 sequences are LNHDA and SQIVND (reference sequence). The germline V and J ends were trimmed by 1 base and 5 bases, with 8 bases remaining between them. The DNA for the CDR3 is TGTGCCAGTAGTATAGCGAGTATTACCGGGGAGCTGTTTTTT. As protein: CASSIASITGELFF.

The chain is built from TRBV19 and TRBJ2-3; 10 bases are shared with TRBD1. V lost 5 bases and J lost 3; bases outside the gene matches: 5. CDR3 length: 15 amino acids. Germline CDR1 is LNHDA and CDR2 is SQIVND (reference sequence). Here the CDR3 DNA reads TGTGCCAGTAGTCCAAGGACAGGGGGTACAGATACGCAGTATTTT. Amino acids: CASSPRTGGTDTQYF.

The V gene is TRBV10-3, the J gene TRBJ1-2, with a possible D match to TRBD1 (5 bases). CDR1 is ENHRY, CDR2 SYGVKD, per germline. V was trimmed by 8 bases and J by 8 bases, leaving 30 bases between them. CDR3 size: 17 residues. The CDR3 bases are TGTGCCATCGGAAGGGACCTTTCTTCCACCGGGACTAGCGGCTACACCTTC. Translated, it gives CAIGRDLSSTGTSGYTF.

The chain uses TRBV10-3 and TRBJ2-7; 8 bases agree with TRBD1. Per the germline V gene, CDR1 is ENHRY and CDR2 is SYGVKD. V lost 2 bases, J lost 6 bases, and 3 bases stayed unmatched. The CDR3 is made up of 13 amino acids. Here the CDR3 DNA reads TGTGCCATCAGTGAGGGACAGGGAGTCGAGCAGTACTTC. Residues: CAISEGQGVEQYF.

This sequence joins TRBV9 and TRBJ1-2; no firm D call. Germline CDR1 SGDLS, CDR2 YYNGEE. The CDR3 totals 15 residues. Trimming took 0 bases from V and 0 from J, leaving 9 bases between them. The CDR3 region has the DNA TGTGCCAGCAGCGTAGGGTACAGCCCTAACTATGGCTACACCTTC. Translating it yields CASSVGYSPNYGYTF.

The V and J genes are TRBV5-4 and TRBJ1-2; D is perhaps TRBD1 (6 bases). The V gene's germline CDR1 is SGHNT and CDR2 YYREEE (reference sequence). The length of the CDR3 is 15 residues. With 0 bases removed from V and 4 bases from J, the gap between germline ends came to 13 bases. The CDR3 DNA reads TGTGCCAGCAGCTTGGTGGGACACGGTTCCTATGGCTACACCTTC. It yields the protein CASSLVGHGSYGYTF.

The V call is TRBV27, the J call TRBJ1-2; no clear D gene. Trimming cost V 6 bases and J 3 bases, with 14 bases left between them. Looked up from germline, CDR1 is MNHEY and CDR2 is SMNVEV (reference sequence). The CDR3 runs 14 residues. The chain's CDR3 is CASRPRLVDYGYTF. In DNA, the CDR3 is TGTGCCAGCAGACCGCGCCTGGTAGACTATGGCTACACCTTC.

CDR3 sequence (DNA): TGCGCCAGCAGTGGACTTCGCACAGATACGCAGTATTTT. Protein sequence: CASSGLRTDTQYF. V gene TRBV10-2 combines with J gene TRBJ2-3; no reliable D call. V was cut by 4 bases and J by 1 base, with 6 bases left in between. The CDR3 length is 13 residues. Germline-derived CDR1 and CDR2 are WSHSY and SAAADI.

In this sample, this clone turned up a few times. The chain carries TRBV11-2 and TRBJ2-2; 12 bases are a match to TRBD2. CDR1 SGHAT and CDR2 FQNNGV come from the germline V gene. J was trimmed by 8 bases and V by 5 bases; bases with no gene match: 6. There are 15 residues in the CDR3. Written as DNA, the CDR3 is TGTGCCAGCAGCCGGCTAGCGGGGGGGTCGGGGGAGCTGTTTTTT. Encoded protein: CASSRLAGGSGELFF.